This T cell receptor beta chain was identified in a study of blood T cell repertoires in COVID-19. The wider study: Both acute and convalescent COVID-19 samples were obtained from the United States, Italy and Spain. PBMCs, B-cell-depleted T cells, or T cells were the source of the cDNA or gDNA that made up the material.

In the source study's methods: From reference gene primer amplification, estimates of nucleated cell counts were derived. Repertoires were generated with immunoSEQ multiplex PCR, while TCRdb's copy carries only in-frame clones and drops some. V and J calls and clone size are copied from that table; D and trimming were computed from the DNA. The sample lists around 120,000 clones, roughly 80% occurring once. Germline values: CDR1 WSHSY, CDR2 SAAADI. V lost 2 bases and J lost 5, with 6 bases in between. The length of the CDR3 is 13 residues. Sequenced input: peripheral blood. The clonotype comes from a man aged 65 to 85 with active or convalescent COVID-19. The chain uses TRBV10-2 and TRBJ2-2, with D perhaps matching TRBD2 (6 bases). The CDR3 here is CASSEAGTGELFF. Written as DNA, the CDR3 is TGCGCCAGCAGTGAGGCGGGAACCGGGGAGCTGTTTTTT.